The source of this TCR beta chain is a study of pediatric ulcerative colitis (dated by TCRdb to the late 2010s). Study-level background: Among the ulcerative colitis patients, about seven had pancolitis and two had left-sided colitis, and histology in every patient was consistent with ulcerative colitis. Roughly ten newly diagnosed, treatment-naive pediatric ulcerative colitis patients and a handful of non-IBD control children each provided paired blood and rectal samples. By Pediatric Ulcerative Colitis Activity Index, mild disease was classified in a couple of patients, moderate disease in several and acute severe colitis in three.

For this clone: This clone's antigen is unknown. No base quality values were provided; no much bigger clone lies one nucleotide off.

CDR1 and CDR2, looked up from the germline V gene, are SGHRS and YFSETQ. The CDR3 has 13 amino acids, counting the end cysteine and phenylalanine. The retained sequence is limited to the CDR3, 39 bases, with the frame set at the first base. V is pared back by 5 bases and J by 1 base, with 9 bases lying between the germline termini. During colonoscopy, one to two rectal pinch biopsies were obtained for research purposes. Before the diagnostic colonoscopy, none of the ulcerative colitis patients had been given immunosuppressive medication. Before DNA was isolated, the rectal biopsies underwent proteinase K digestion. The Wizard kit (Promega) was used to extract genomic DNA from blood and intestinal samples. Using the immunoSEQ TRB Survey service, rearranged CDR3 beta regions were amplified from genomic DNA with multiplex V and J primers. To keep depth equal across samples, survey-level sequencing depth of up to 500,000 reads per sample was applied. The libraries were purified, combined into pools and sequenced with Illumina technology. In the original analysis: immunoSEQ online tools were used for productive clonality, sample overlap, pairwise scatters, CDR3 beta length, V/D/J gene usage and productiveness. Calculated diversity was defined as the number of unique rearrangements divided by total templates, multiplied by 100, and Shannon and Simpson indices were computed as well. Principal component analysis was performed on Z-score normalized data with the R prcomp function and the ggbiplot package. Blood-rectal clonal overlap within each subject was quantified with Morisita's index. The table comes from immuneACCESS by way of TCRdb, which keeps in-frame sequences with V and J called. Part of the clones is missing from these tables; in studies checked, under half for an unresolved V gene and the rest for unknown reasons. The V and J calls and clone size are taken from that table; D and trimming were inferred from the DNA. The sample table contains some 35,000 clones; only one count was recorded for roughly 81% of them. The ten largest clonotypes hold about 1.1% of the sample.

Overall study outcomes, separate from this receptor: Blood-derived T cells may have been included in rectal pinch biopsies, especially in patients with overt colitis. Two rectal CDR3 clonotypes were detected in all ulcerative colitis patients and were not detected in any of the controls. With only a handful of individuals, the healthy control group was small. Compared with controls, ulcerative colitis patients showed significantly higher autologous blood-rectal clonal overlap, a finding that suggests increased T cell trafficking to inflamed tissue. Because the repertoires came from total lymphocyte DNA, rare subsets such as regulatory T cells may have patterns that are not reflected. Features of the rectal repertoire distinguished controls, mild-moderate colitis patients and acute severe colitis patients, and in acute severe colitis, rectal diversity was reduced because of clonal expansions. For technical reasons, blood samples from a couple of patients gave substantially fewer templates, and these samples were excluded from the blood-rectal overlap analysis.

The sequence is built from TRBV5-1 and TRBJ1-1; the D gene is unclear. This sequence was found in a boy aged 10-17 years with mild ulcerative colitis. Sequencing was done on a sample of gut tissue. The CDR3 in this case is CASRRAGNTEAFF. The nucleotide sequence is TGCGCCAGCAGACGGGCGGGGAACACTGAAGCTTTCTTT.